The sequence of this T cell receptor (beta chain) was determined in a study of OX40 agonist ivuxolimab in advanced cancers. Germline V gene lookup returns CDR1 SGDLS and CDR2 YYNGEE. The CDR3 totals 14 residues. The ends were cut back, 4 bases at V and 4 bases at J, with 11 bases in the middle. Generated by immunoSEQ multiplex PCR, the TCRdb table keeps only in-frame clones and is missing some. The sample holds roughly 58,000 clones, approximately 90% seen once. The sequencing used CD4+ or CD8+ T cells sorted from blood, collected in a trial of the OX40 agonist ivuxolimab. The clonotype was recovered from an adult with an advanced solid tumor such as melanoma, head and neck, liver or kidney cancer. The genes are TRBV9 and TRBJ1-4; D ambiguous. The CDR3 reads CASSTTTGNEKLFF. CDR3 nucleotide sequence: TGTGCCAGCAGCACTACAACGGGTAATGAAAAACTGTTTTTT. The complete variable domain, with remaining parts taken from reference TRBV9 and TRBJ1-4, reads DSGVTQTPKHLITATGQRVTLRCSPRSGDLSVYWYQQSLDQGLQFLIQYYNGEERAKGNILERFSAQQFPDLHSELNLSSLELGDSALYFCASSTTTGNEKLFFGSGTQLSVL.